This TCR beta chain was captured in a study of OX40 agonist ivuxolimab in advanced cancers. Study summary: The study treated patients with ivuxolimab, an agonistic anti-OX40 (CD134) antibody. Subjects had a mean age of roughly 57 years, with a range of about 23 to 79; just over 80% were male. Study findings and constraints: Normalized expansion of T-cell clones was also low for some nonresponders.

Profiling relied on immunoSEQ multiplex PCR, and the TCRdb table lists in-frame clones only, not all of them. The sample records about 83,000 clones, 84% being singletons. CDR1 is MNHNY, CDR2 SVGAGI, per germline (reference sequence). V gave up 7 bases and J gave up 0 bases; unmatched junction bases: 3. The CDR3 is 15 residues long. Regarding this clone: Its target is unknown.

The chain carries TRBV6-6 and TRBJ2-1; 10 bases align to TRBD2. The source is an adult with an advanced solid tumor such as melanoma, head and neck, liver or kidney cancer. The sample was CD4+ or CD8+ T cells sorted from blood, taken in a trial of the OX40 agonist ivuxolimab. The CDR3 region has the DNA TGTGCCAGCAACATAGCGGGGGGCTCCTACAATGAGCAGTTCTTC. Protein product: CASNIAGGSYNEQFF.